Included here is one T cell receptor beta chain sequence, with context. Its antigen is as yet unknown. The sample originates from a study of cytomegalovirus exposure and HLA in healthy donors. PCR amplification relied on 60 Vbeta primers (plus 13 Jbeta primers). The data were produced by immunoSEQ multiplex PCR, yet TCRdb's version contains in-frame clones alone and is incomplete. Seen here are roughly 110,000 clones, over 65% observed once, and the top ten hold less than 3.5%. The study, taken as a whole, reports: Upon later analysis, HLA-associated TCR beta chains proved more clonally expanded than other, equally common chains.

V lost 3 bases and J 7 bases, leaving 10 bases between the germline ends. The CDR3 length is 13 residues. The germline CDR1 and CDR2 sequences are SGHTA and FQGTGA. The specimen was PBMCs. This clonotype was sampled from a female donor in good health and CMV-seronegative. The chain combines TRBV7-3 with TRBJ1-5; D might be TRBD1 (6 bases). The DNA of the CDR3 is TGTGCCAGCAGCTTTGACAGGACGCAGCCCCAGCATTTT. Protein: CASSFDRTQPQHF.